Below are 9 T cell receptor beta chains sequenced from a single sample in a study of human T cells and chemical hapten exposure. TCRdb re-analysed the RACE reads in MiXCR, keeping a single row per CDR3 protein. Among more than 80,000 distinct CDR3 sequences listed, under 9% were seen once. Specified time point: patch test 1, 2 weeks after DPC sensitization. Treatment meaning: therapeutic diphenylcyclopropenone sensitization with weekly scalp DPC. The material was whole blood, obtained in connection with sensitization to the hapten diphenylcyclopropenone (DPC). All receptors come from a woman in her twenties or thirties with alopecia areata. Some clones in this sample may be carry-over from other donors' samples.

This chain links TRBV12-3 or TRBV12-4 with TRBJ1-4; D is undetermined. V was cut by 6 bases and J by 8 bases, with 7 bases left in between. The CDR3 totals 11 residues. The CDR3 nucleotides are TGTGCCAGCAGCAGATGGGAAAAACTGTTTTTT. Amino acids: CASSRWEKLFF.

This clonotype was found many times. The rearrangement uses TRBV13 and TRBJ1-1; D uncertain. CDR1 is PRHDT, CDR2 FYEKMQ, per germline (reference sequence). This CDR3 comprises 14 residues. Deletions cut 0 bases from V and 1 base from J, with 6 bases between. CDR3: CASSLGLRNTEAFF. The CDR3 DNA reads TGTGCCAGCAGCTTAGGACTGAGGAACACTGAAGCTTTCTTT.

The chain links TRBV5-1 to TRBJ1-5, with 7 bases matching TRBD1. CDR3 length equals 15 residues. Germline V lookup: CDR1 SGHRS, CDR2 YFSETQ. V was clipped by 0 bases and J by 7 bases; unmatched bases: 7. CDR3 loop: CASSLDPGGVQPQHF. CDR3 DNA sequence: TGCGCCAGCAGCTTGGATCCAGGGGGAGTGCAGCCCCAGCATTTT.

V usage is TRBV5-1 and J usage is TRBJ2-3, with TRBD2 identical over 12 bases. V shed 4 bases, J shed 1 base, and the junction held 10 bases outside the gene matches. CDR3 length: 18 residues. Germline CDR1 and CDR2: SGHRS and YFSETQ. CDR3: CASSKPTSGGPGTDTQYF. CDR3 nucleotide sequence: TGCGCCAGCAGCAAACCGACTAGCGGGGGACCGGGCACAGATACGCAGTATTTT. Together with reference TRBV5-1 and TRBJ2-3, the CDR3 gives the full variable domain: KAGVTQTPRYLIKTRGQQVTLSCSPISGHRSVSWYQQTPGQGLQFLFEYFSETQRNKGNFPGRFSGRQFSNSRSEMNVSTLELGDSALYLCASSKPTSGGPGTDTQYFGPGTRLTVL.

This clonotype was observed at least ten times. The chain uses TRBV21-1 and TRBJ2-7; the table assigns TRBD1, which was not confirmed against the DNA. TRBV21-1 is a pseudogene. This CDR3 region has 15 residues. CDR3 bases: TGTGCCAGCAGCAACGCCCTGGGGCGAGGCCACGAGCAGTACTTC. Its translation is CASSNALGRGHEQYF.

This clonotype was recorded many times. The chain has TRBV10-3 and TRBJ2-7; the D is unclear. CDR1 is ENHRY and CDR2 is SYGVKD in the germline V gene. With 4 bases removed from V and 4 bases from J, the gap between germline ends came to 5 bases. This CDR3 comprises 11 residues. The CDR3 region has the DNA TGTGCCATCAGTGGCGGATACGAGCAGTACTTC. This codes for CAISGGYEQYF.

The V and J genes are TRBV5-1 and TRBJ2-5; either TRBD1 or TRBD2 may supply D (5 bases each). CDR1 SGHRS and CDR2 YFSETQ come from the germline V gene. The V and J ends lost 4 bases and 4 bases respectively, with 23 bases between them. The CDR3 has 17 residues. Written as DNA, the CDR3 is TGCGCCAGCAGCCCGACCGAAGGGACGGTGAGCCCAGAGACCCAGTACTTC. Translated, it gives CASSPTEGTVSPETQYF.

The table lists this clonotype with many counts. This chain joins TRBV12-5 and TRBJ2-6; no clear D gene. Trimming cost V 0 bases and J 0 bases, with 9 bases left between them. Germline CDR1 reads LGHNT; CDR2 reads FRNRAP. CDR3 size: 17 residues. The chain's CDR3 is CASGLVYQSSGANVLTF. DNA of the CDR3: TGTGCTAGTGGTTTGGTATATCAGTCCTCTGGGGCCAACGTCCTGACTTTC.

This clonotype turned up a few times. V gene TRBV6-5 combines with J gene TRBJ1-2; D not resolved. Germline loops: CDR1 MNHEY, CDR2 SVGAGI. This CDR3 contains 14 residues. Trimming cost V 6 bases and J 10 bases, with 21 bases left between them. In DNA, the CDR3 is TGTGCCAGCAGCCTTTCCCACGGACCGTTTGACTACACCTTC. Amino acid sequence: CASSLSHGPFDYTF.